This record concerns one T cell receptor beta chain sequence. Its antigen is as yet unknown. CD8 memory cells included CD45RO+ cells plus CCR7-negative CD45RA+ TemRA cells. The sample originates from a study of shared clonotypes between healthy human individuals. Broader study findings: In contrast to clonotypes shared by all four donors, non-shared clonotypes had lower generation probabilities.

Sorted-subset replicate PCR reactions were performed with 150 to 200 ng DNA, corresponding to roughly 31,000 T cell genomes. TCRdb's copy holds only in-frame clones and misses some; the assay was immunoSEQ multiplex PCR. The profile covers approximately 100,000 clones, with approximately 65% appearing a single time and about 25% taken by the ten largest. The sample taken for sequencing was memory CD8+ T cells sorted from blood. The sample's subset: CD45RO+ cells pooled with CCR7-negative TemRA cells. This TCR came from a woman aged 30 to 39 in good health.

For the CDR3, the DNA is TGTGCCAGCAGTCAGGCCCGGCCAGGGACTGAAGCTTTCTTT. Its translation: CASSQARPGTEAFF. The chain employs TRBV6-6 and TRBJ1-1, with a weak D call TRBD1 (5 bases). This CDR3 is built from 14 residues. V dropped 5 bases and J dropped 5 bases, with 15 bases sitting between them. The germline gives CDR1 MNHNY, CDR2 SVGAGI (reference sequence).